This T cell receptor beta chain originates from a study of low-dose radiotherapy and immunotherapy resistance in tumors. V was cut by 2 bases and J by 7 bases, with 11 bases left in between. The CDR3 contains 13 residues. cDNA synthesis used a TRAV/TRBV-specific primer set for both chains. TCRs underwent roughly 20 PCR cycles of amplification with a constant-region primer and V-primer adapter. TCRdb used MiXCR to reprocess the reads, holding one entry per CDR3 protein. The profile shows under 70,000 distinct CDR3 sequences, about 23% of them singletons. Time point described: after trial treatment. Noted treatment: LDRT plus nivolumab, ipilimumab, low-dose cyclophosphamide and aspirin (RACIN trial).

The sample here was PBMCs, taken after low-dose radiotherapy plus immunotherapy. V usage is TRBV12-3 or TRBV12-4 and J usage is TRBJ1-2; possibly TRBD1 for D (6 bases). This clonotype was sampled from a male donor with prostate cancer. For the CDR3, the DNA is TGTGCCAGCAGTTTAAGCAGGGGCTCTGGCTACACCTTC. It is translated as CASSLSRGSGYTF.